The subject of this entry is one TCR beta chain. The antigen remains undetermined. The V gene's germline CDR1 is MGHRA and CDR2 YSYEKL. Deletions cut 0 bases from V and 2 bases from J, with 11 bases between. CDR3 size: 15 residues. The data stem from a study of OX40 agonist ivuxolimab in advanced cancers. Study-wide results and caveats: At doses 0.1 to 3.0 mg/kg, CD4+ and CD8+ clones expanded.

Blood got drawn at baseline, again on cycle 4 day 1, and then on cycle 7 day 1. Repertoires were generated with immunoSEQ multiplex PCR, while TCRdb's copy carries only in-frame clones and drops some. The sample lists about 63,000 clones, 91% occurring once. The rearrangement links TRBV4-1 to TRBJ2-7; D is uncertain. The clonotype comes from an adult with an advanced solid tumor such as melanoma, head and neck, liver or kidney cancer. Source: CD4+ or CD8+ T cells sorted from blood, taken in a trial of the OX40 agonist ivuxolimab. DNA for the CDR3: TGCGCCAGCAGCCAAGAACACCCAGTACCCTACGAGCAGTACTTC. Its protein is CASSQEHPVPYEQYF.